This T cell receptor (beta chain) comes out of a study of post-analysis software for immune sequencing data. Turning to the study itself: As for disease course, relapsing-remitting, secondary progressive and progressive-relapsing multiple sclerosis were all included. Study outcomes and limitations: Patients showed TRBV5-6, TRBV5-1 and TRBV20-1 among roughly 5 TRBV segments more frequent than in controls. Pronounced co-clustering by F measure was evident among identically batched samples. People with multiple sclerosis had a significantly lower normalized Chao1 diversity than controls did.

The sample holds a few counts of this clonotype. Its specificity is not known. V dropped 0 bases and J dropped 2 bases, with 6 bases sitting between them. The germline CDR1 and CDR2 sequences are LNHNV and YYDKDF (reference sequence). The CDR3 is 14 amino acids. Each TCR beta cDNA library carried unique molecular identifiers. TCRdb called the PCR reads again in MiXCR, with one record for every CDR3 protein. The table lists hundreds of thousands of distinct CDR3 sequences, over 45% of them singletons, with about 10% in the top ten. The sample taken for sequencing was blood. The clonotype comes from a girl aged 2-10 years with multiple sclerosis. The chain recombines TRBV15 with TRBJ2-3; D is unclear. The CDR3 spells CATSRDFNTDTQYF. CDR3 nucleotides: TGTGCCACCAGCAGAGATTTTAACACAGATACGCAGTATTTT.